This T cell receptor (beta chain) was observed in a study of blood T cells in healthy people across ages. The germline V and J ends were trimmed by 4 bases and 7 bases, with 16 bases remaining between them. The CDR3 is made up of 14 amino acids. Germline values: CDR1 SGHTA, CDR2 FQGNSA. A second PCR of about 6 to 12 cycles used a sample-barcoded 5' primer and a J-beta primer mix. TCRdb redid the calling of the 5' RACE reads with MiXCR, one entry per CDR3 protein. The sample contains about 720,000 distinct CDR3 sequences, roughly 25% of which appear only once. These same data were also listed under a study on T cells of mothers and their children.

The chain employs TRBV7-2 and TRBJ2-5, with D possibly being TRBD1 (7 bases). The sample comprised blood. This TCR came from a boy aged 5-17 years in good health. The chain's CDR3 is CASSSSGGSGTQYF. DNA of the CDR3: TGTGCCAGCAGCTCCTCAGGGGGGAGCGGGACCCAGTACTTC.